These 15 T cell receptor beta chains were sequenced from one sample in a study of CD4 T cells in relation to SARS-CoV-2 and coronaviruses. Unexposed donor CD4+ T cells date from 2011-2018, before the COVID-19 pandemic. Produced via immunoSEQ multiplex PCR; TCRdb's table is partial and in-frame only. Here the sample spans about 64,000 clones, 94% being singletons. Sequencing was carried out using naive CD4+ T cells from PBMCs. The subset is: naive CD4+ T cells isolated by negative enrichment. The source of these receptors is a human donor in good health.

This chain connects TRBV27 to TRBJ2-5, with TRBD2 matching 11 bases. Trimming at V came to 0 bases and at J to 2 bases, leaving 5 bases not matched to a gene. The CDR3 has 17 residues. Germline-derived CDR1 and CDR2 are MNHEY and SMNVEV (reference sequence). The CDR3 here is CASSLSTTSGIQETQYF. Here the CDR3 DNA reads TGTGCCAGCAGTTTATCCACGACTAGCGGGATTCAAGAGACCCAGTACTTC.

The chain recombines TRBV19 with TRBJ2-2, with 7 bases fitting TRBD2. There are 19 residues in the CDR3. J lost 5 bases, V lost 6 bases, and 21 bases had no gene match. Per the germline V gene, CDR1 is LNHDA and CDR2 is SQIVND (reference sequence). DNA for the CDR3: TGTGCCAGTAGGGTACCGCTGGCTAGCGGAAACGCGAGGACCGGGGAGCTGTTTTTT. This encodes CASRVPLASGNARTGELFF.

The chain combines TRBV6-5 with TRBJ2-7, with 14 positions matching TRBD2. The CDR3 runs 14 residues. V dropped 5 bases and J dropped 5; count of bases not matched to a gene: 2. Germline V gene lookup returns CDR1 MNHEY and CDR2 SVGAGI. The CDR3 loop is CASSRLAGGNEQYF. Here the CDR3 DNA reads TGTGCCAGCAGTAGACTAGCGGGAGGGAACGAGCAGTACTTC.

This chain links TRBV4-1 with TRBJ1-5; D is uncertain. The CDR3 spans 15 residues. CDR1 is MGHRA and CDR2 is YSYEKL in the germline V gene. Trimming removed 1 base from V and 4 bases from J, with 11 bases in between. CDR3 sequence reads: CASSQAEASNQPQHF. The CDR3 DNA is TGCGCCAGCAGCCAAGCTGAGGCATCGAATCAGCCCCAGCATTTT.

The chain joins TRBV7-9 to TRBJ2-5; D possibly corresponds to TRBD2 (5 bases). Germline V gene sequence: CDR1 SEHNR, CDR2 FQNEAQ (reference sequence). The CDR3 covers 15 residues. V was trimmed by 3 bases and J by 4 bases, leaving 15 bases between them. This CDR3 is CASSFFGLAGETQYF. The DNA of the CDR3 is TGTGCCAGCAGCTTCTTCGGACTGGCGGGAGAGACCCAGTACTTC.

This chain connects TRBV4-2 to TRBJ2-6; D not certain. The CDR3 has 16 residues. The germline CDR1 and CDR2 sequences are LGHNA and YNFKEQ. V was pared by 1 base and J by 2 bases, with 9 bases between. CDR3 sequence reads: CASSQVLAAGANVLTF. The DNA for the CDR3 is TGTGCCAGCAGCCAAGTTCTGGCAGCTGGGGCCAACGTCCTGACTTTC.

This clone appeared once. This sequence joins TRBV6-5 and TRBJ2-7; 7 positions agree with TRBD2. Germline V CDR1 and CDR2: MNHEY, SVGAGI. V was pared by 6 bases and J by 6 bases, with 14 bases of the junction left unmatched. CDR3 length: 15 amino acids. CDR3 nucleotide sequence: TGTGCCAGCAGGCCCTCCCAGGCGGGAGCTCCCGAGCAGTACTTC. Translation: CASRPSQAGAPEQYF.

The chain carries TRBV2 and TRBJ1-2; 8 bases match TRBD1. The germline V gene has CDR1 SNHLY and CDR2 FYNNEI. J lost 8 bases, V lost 0 bases, and 11 bases had no gene match. This CDR3 is 16 amino acids long. The CDR3 loop is CASSEAVQGGLRGYTF. DNA for the CDR3: TGTGCCAGCAGTGAAGCTGTACAGGGGGGGCTTCGGGGCTACACCTTC.

This clone was seen once. The rearrangement links TRBV5-1 to TRBJ2-7; 10 nucleotides line up with TRBD2. From germline, CDR1 is SGHRS and CDR2 YFSETQ. The V segment lost 4 bases and the J segment 6 bases; nucleotides outside the gene matches: 10. This CDR3 region has 15 residues. This CDR3 is CASSATSGAGGEQYF. CDR3 DNA sequence: TGCGCCAGCAGCGCCACTAGCGGGGCGGGAGGCGAGCAGTACTTC.

The V call is TRBV4-1, the J call TRBJ2-4, with 14 bases aligning to TRBD2. V dropped 5 bases and J dropped 8; count of bases not matched to a gene: 11. The CDR3 spans 17 residues. Germline CDR1 MGHRA, CDR2 YSYEKL. As DNA, the CDR3 is TGCGCCAGCAGCAAGGGACTAGCGGGAGTATTATTAGACATTCAGTACTTC. This translates into CASSKGLAGVLLDIQYF.

Regarding this clone: A read error may produce the germline difference seen at one junction end. V and J are TRBV2 and TRBJ2-3; the D is unclear. From germline, CDR1 is SNHLY and CDR2 FYNNEI. The CDR3 runs to 13 residues. CDR3 residues: CASRTTSRALADF. The CDR3 DNA follows: TGTGCCAGCAGAACTACCTCCCGGGCCCTGGCAGATTTT.

The genes are TRBV18 and TRBJ2-1; 9 positions agree with TRBD2. Germline V CDR1 and CDR2: KGHSH, LQKENI. The CDR3 totals 14 residues. Trimming cost V 6 bases and J 2 bases; bases outside gene matches: 2. The CDR3: CASSGGRAYNEQFF. CDR3 in DNA: TGTGCCAGCTCGGGCGGGAGGGCCTACAATGAGCAGTTCTTC. Variable domain in full (rest from reference TRBV18 and TRBJ2-1): NAGVMQNPRHLVRRRGQEARLRCSPMKGHSHVYWYRQLPEEGLKFMVYLQKENIIDESGMPKERFSAEFPKEGPSILRIQQVVRGDSAAYFCASSGGRAYNEQFFGPGTRLTVL.

The chain has TRBV11-1 and TRBJ1-4; D may be TRBD1 (6 bases). Looked up from germline, CDR1 is SGHAT and CDR2 is FQDESV (reference sequence). Trimming pared 5 bases from V and 8 bases from J, leaving 18 bases between. This CDR3 region has 15 residues. This CDR3 is CASSITDSPREKLFF. The CDR3 DNA follows: TGTGCCAGCAGCATTACGGACAGCCCGAGGGAAAAACTGTTTTTT.

Only one count was recorded for this clone. The V and J genes are TRBV18 and TRBJ2-2; 11 bases align to TRBD2. J was trimmed by 0 bases and V by 1 base; bases with no gene match: 4. The CDR3 runs to 18 residues. The germline CDR1 and CDR2 sequences are KGHSH and LQKENI. CDR3: CASSPRGLAGTNTGELFF. DNA of the CDR3: TGTGCCAGCTCACCACGCGGACTAGCGGGTACGAACACCGGGGAGCTGTTTTTT.

The V call is TRBV5-8, the J call TRBJ2-1; TRBD1 matches 8 bases. This CDR3 is 16 amino acids long. CDR1 and CDR2 from the germline V gene are SGHTS and YDEGEE. V trimming: 0 bases; J trimming: 2 bases; junction bases outside the gene matches: 4. The CDR3 region is CASSLGRGLAYNEQFF. CDR3 DNA: TGTGCCAGCAGCTTGGGCAGGGGGCTTGCCTACAATGAGCAGTTCTTC.